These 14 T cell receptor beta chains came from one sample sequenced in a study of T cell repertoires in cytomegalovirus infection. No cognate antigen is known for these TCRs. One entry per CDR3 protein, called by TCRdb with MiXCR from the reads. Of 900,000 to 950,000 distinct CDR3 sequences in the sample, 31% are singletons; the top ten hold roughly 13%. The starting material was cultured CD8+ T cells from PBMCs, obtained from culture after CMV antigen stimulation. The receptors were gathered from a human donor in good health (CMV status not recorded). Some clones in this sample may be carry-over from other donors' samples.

The CDR3 DNA sequence: TGTGCCAGCAGCTTAAAAGGGGGACCTGGAAACACCATATATTTT. As protein: CASSLKGGPGNTIYF. The chain carries TRBV7-9 and TRBJ1-3, with D tentatively TRBD1 (6 bases). The V gene lost 2 bases and the J gene lost 2 bases, with 10 bases spanning the gap. Germline-derived CDR1 and CDR2 are SEHNR and FQNEAQ (reference sequence). The CDR3 extends over 15 amino acids.

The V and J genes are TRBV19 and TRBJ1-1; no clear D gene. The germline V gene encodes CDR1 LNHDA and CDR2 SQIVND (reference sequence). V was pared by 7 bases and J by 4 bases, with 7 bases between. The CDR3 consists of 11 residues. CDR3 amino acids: CASTGSTEAFF. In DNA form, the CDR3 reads TGTGCCAGTACCGGGAGCACTGAAGCTTTCTTT.

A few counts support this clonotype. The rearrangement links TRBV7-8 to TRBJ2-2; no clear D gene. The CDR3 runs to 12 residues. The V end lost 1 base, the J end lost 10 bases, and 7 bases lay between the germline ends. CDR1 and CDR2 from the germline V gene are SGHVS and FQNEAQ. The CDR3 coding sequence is TGTGCCAGCAGCTTAGTAAAGTTGGAGCTGTTTTTT. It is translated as CASSLVKLELFF.

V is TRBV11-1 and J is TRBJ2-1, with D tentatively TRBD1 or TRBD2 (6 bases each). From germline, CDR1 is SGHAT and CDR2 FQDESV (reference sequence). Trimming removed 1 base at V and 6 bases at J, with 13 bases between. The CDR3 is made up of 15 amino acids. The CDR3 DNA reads TGTGCCAGCAGCTTAGTCTGGGGGGCGATCAATGAGCAGTTCTTC. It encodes CASSLVWGAINEQFF.

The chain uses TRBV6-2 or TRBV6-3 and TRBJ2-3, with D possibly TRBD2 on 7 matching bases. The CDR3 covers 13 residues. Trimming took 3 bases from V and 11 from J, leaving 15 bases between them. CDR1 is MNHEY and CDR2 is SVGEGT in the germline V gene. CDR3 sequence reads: CASSYGGAHMQYF. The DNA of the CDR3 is TGTGCCAGCAGTTATGGGGGGGCGCATATGCAGTATTTT.

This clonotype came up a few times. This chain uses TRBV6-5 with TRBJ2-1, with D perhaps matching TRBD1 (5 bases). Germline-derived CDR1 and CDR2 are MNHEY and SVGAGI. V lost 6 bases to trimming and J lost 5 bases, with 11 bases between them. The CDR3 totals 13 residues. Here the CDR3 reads CASRLGAHNEQFF. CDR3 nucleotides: TGTGCCAGCAGGTTAGGGGCCCACAATGAGCAGTTCTTC.

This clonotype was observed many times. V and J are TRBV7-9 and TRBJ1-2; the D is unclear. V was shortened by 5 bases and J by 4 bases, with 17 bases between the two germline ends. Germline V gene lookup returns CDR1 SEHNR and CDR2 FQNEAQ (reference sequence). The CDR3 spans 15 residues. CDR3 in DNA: TGTGCCAGCAGCACAACCCCGGCCCCGGGCTATGGCTACACCTTC. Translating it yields CASSTTPAPGYGYTF.

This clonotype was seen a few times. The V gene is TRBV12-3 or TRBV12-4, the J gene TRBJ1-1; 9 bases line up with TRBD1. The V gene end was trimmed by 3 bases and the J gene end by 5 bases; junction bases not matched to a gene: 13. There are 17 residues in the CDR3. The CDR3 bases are TGTGCCAGCAGTTTGGGACAGGGACCCCTCCCCAGGACTGAAGCTTTCTTT. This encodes CASSLGQGPLPRTEAFF.

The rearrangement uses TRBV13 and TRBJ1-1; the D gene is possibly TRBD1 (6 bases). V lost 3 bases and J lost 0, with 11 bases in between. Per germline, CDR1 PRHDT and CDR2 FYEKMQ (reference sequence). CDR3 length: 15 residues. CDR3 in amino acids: CASSFLTGLNTEAFF. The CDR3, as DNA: TGTGCCAGCAGCTTTCTGACAGGCCTGAACACTGAAGCTTTCTTT. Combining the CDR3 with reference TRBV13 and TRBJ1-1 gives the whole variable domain AAGVIQSPRHLIKEKRETATLKCYPIPRHDTVYWYQQGPGQDPQFLISFYEKMQSDKGSIPDRFSAQQFSDYHSELNMSSLELGDSALYFCASSFLTGLNTEAFFGQGTRLTVV.

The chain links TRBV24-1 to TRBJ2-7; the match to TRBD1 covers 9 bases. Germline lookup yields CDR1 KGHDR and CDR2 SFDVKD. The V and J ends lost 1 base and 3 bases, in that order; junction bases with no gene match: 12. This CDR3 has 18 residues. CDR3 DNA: TGTGCCACCAGTGATTTTTTGGAGGGGACAGGGCAACTCTACGAGCAGTACTTC. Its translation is CATSDFLEGTGQLYEQYF.

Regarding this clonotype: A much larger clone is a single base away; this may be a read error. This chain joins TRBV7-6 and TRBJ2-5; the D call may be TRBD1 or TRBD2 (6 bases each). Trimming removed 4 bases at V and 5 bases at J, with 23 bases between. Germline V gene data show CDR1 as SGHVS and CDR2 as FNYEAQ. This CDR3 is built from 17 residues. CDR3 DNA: TGTGCCAGCAGCTCCCGACTAGTGGGGGGCCCGGGGGAGACCCAGTACTTC. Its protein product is CASSSRLVGGPGETQYF.

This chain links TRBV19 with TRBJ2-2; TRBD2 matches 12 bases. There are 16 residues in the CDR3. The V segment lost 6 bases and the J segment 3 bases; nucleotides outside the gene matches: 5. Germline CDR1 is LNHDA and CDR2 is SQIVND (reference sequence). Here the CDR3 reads CASSPRTSGDTGELFF. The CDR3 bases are TGTGCCAGTAGCCCCCGGACTAGCGGGGACACCGGGGAGCTGTTTTTT. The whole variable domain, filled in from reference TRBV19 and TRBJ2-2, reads DGGITQSPKYLFRKEGQNVTLSCEQNLNHDAMYWYRQDPGQGLRLIYYSQIVNDFQKGDIAEGYSVSREKKESFPLTVTSAQKNPTAFYLCASSPRTSGDTGELFFGEGSRLTVL.

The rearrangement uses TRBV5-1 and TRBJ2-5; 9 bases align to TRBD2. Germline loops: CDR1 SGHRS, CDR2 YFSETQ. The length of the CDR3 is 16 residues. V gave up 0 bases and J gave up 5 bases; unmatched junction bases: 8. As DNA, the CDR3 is TGCGCCAGCAGCTTGGAAGCGCGGGGGGGCTTGGAGACCCAGTACTTC. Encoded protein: CASSLEARGGLETQYF. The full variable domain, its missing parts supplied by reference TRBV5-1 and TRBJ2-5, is KAGVTQTPRYLIKTRGQQVTLSCSPISGHRSVSWYQQTPGQGLQFLFEYFSETQRNKGNFPGRFSGRQFSNSRSEMNVSTLELGDSALYLCASSLEARGGLETQYFGPGTRLLVL.

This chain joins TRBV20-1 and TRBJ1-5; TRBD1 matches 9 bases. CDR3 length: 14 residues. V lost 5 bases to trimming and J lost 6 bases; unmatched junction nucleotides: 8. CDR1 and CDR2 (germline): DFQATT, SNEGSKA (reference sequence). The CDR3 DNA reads TGCAGTGCTGATACAGGGGGCGCAACTCAGCCCCAGCATTTT. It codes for CSADTGGATQPQHF.